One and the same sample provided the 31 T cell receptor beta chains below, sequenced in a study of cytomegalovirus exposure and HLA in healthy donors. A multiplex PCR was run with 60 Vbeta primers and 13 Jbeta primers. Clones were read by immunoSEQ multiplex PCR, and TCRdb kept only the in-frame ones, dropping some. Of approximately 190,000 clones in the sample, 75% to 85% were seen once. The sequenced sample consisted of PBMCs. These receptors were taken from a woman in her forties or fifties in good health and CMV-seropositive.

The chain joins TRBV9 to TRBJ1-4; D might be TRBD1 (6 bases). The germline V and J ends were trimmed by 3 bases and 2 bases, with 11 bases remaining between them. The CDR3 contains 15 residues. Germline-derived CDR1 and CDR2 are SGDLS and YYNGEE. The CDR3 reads CASSERGFTNEKLFF. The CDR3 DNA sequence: TGTGCCAGCAGCGAGAGGGGGTTTACTAATGAAAAACTGTTTTTT.

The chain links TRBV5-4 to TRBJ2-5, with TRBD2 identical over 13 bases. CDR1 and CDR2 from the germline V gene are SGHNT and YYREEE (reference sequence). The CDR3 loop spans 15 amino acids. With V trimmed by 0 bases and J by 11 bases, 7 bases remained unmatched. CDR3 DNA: TGTGCCAGCAGCTTGGCCGGACTAGCGGGAGTCGGGCAGTACTTC. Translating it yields CASSLAGLAGVGQYF.

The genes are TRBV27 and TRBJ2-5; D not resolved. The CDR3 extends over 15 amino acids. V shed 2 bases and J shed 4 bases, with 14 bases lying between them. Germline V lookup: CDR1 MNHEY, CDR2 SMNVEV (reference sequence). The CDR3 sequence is CASSLKLAGLETQYF. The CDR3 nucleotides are TGTGCCAGCAGTTTAAAGTTGGCAGGCTTAGAGACCCAGTACTTC.

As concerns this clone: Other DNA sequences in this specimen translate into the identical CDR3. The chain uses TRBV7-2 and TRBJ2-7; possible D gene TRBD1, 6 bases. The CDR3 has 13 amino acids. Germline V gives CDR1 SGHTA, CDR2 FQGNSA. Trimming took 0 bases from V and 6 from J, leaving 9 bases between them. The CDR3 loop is CASSLAPRGEQYF. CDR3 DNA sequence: TGTGCCAGCAGCTTAGCCCCCAGGGGCGAGCAGTACTTC.

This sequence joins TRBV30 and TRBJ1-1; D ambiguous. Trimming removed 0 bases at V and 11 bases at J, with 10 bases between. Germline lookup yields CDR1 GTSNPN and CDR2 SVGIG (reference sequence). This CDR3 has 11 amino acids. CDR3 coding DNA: TGTGCCTGGAGTGTACCGGGGAACGCTTTCTTT. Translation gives CAWSVPGNAFF.

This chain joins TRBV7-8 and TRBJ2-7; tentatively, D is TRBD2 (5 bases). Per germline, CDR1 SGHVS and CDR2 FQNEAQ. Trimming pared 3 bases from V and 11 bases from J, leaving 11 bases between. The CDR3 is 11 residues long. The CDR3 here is CASSFSGREYF. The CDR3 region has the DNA TGTGCCAGCAGCTTCTCTGGGCGGGAGTACTTC.

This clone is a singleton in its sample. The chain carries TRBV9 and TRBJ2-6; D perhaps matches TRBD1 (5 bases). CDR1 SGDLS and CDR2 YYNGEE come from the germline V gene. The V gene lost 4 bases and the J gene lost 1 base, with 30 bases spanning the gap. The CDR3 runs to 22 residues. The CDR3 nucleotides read TGTGCCAGCAGCCCCCGTAGTCGGCAGGGATTGTCTTCTCTGTCTGGGGCCAACGTCCTGACTTTC. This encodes CASSPRSRQGLSSLSGANVLTF. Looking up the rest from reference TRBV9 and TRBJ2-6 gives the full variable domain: DSGVTQTPKHLITATGQRVTLRCSPRSGDLSVYWYQQSLDQGLQFLIQYYNGEERAKGNILERFSAQQFPDLHSELNLSSLELGDSALYFCASSPRSRQGLSSLSGANVLTFGAGSRLTVL.

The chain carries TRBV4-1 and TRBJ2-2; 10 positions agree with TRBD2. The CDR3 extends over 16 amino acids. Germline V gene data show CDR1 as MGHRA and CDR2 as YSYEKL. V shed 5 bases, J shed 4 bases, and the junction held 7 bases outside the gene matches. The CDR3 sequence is CASSDLAGVGTGELFF. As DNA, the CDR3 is TGCGCCAGCAGCGACCTAGCGGGAGTTGGCACCGGGGAGCTGTTTTTT.

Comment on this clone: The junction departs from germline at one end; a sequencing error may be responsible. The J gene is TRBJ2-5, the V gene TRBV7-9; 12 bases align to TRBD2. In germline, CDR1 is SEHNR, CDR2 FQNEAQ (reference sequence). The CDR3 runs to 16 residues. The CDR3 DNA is TGTTCCAGCAGCACCCCCCTAGCGGGGGGGCGGGAGACCCAGTACTTC. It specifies CSSSTPLAGGRETQYF.

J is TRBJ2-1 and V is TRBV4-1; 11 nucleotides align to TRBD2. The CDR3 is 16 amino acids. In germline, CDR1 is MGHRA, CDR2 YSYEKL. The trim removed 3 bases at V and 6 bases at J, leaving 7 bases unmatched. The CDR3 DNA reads TGCGCCAGCAGCCACTTTAGCGGGGGGGCTAGCAATGAGCAGTTCTTC. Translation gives CASSHFSGGASNEQFF.

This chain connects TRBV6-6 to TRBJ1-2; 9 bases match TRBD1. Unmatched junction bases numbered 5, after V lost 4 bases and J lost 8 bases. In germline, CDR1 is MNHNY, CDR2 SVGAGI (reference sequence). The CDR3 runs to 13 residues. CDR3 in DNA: TGTGCCAGCAGTTCAGGGGACAGGGACGGCTACACCTTC. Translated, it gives CASSSGDRDGYTF.

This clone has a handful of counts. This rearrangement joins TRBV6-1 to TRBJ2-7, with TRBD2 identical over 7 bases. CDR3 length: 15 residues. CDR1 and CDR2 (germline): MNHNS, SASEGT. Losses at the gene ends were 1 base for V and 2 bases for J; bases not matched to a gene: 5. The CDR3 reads CASSEGGGTPYEQYF. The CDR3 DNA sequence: TGTGCCAGCAGTGAAGGGGGAGGGACCCCCTACGAGCAGTACTTC.

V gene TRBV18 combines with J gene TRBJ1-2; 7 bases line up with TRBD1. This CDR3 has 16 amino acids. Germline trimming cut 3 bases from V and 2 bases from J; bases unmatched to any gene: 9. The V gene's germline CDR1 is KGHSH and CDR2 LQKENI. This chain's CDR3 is CASSPRLTGMNYGYTF. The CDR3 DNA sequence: TGTGCCAGCTCACCTAGATTGACAGGGATGAACTATGGCTACACCTTC. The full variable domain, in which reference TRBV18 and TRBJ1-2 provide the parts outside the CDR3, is NAGVMQNPRHLVRRRGQEARLRCSPMKGHSHVYWYRQLPEEGLKFMVYLQKENIIDESGMPKERFSAEFPKEGPSILRIQQVVRGDSAAYFCASSPRLTGMNYGYTFGSGTRLTVV.

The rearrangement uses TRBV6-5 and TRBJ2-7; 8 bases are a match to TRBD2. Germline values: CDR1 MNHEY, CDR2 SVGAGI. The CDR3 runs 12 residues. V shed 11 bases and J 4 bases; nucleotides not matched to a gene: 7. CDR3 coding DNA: TGTGCCGCTTCGCGGGGGGATTACGAGCAGTACTTC. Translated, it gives CAASRGDYEQYF.

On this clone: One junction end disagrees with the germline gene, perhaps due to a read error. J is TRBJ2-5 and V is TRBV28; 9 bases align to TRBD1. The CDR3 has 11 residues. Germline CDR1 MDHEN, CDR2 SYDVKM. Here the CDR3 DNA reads TGTGCCAGCAGTGGGGACAGGGCCCGCAACTTC. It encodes CASSGDRARNF.

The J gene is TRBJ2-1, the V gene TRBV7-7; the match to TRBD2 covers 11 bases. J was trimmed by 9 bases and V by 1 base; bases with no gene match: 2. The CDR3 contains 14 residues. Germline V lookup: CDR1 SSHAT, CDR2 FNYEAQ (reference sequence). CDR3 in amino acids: CASSLVTSGSEQFF. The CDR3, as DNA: TGTGCCAGCAGCTTAGTTACTAGCGGGAGTGAGCAGTTCTTC.

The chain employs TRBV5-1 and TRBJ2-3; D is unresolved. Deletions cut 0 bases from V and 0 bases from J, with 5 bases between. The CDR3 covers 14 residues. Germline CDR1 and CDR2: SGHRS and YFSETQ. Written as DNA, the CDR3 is TGCGCCAGCAGCTTGGGCCGGAGCACAGATACGCAGTATTTT. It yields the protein CASSLGRSTDTQYF.

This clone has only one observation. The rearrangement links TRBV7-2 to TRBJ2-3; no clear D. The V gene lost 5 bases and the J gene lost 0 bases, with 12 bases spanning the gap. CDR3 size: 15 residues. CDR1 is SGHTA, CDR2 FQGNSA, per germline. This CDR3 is CASSRERLSTDTQYF. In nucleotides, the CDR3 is TGTGCCAGCAGCCGAGAAAGATTGAGCACAGATACGCAGTATTTT.

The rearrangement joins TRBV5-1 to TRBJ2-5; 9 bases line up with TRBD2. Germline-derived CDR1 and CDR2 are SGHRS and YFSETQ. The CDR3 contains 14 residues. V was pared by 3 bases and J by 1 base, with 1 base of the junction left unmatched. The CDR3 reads CASSSRGGQETQYF. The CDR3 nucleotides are TGCGCCAGCAGCTCGCGGGGGGGCCAAGAGACCCAGTACTTC. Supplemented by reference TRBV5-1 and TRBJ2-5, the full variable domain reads KAGVTQTPRYLIKTRGQQVTLSCSPISGHRSVSWYQQTPGQGLQFLFEYFSETQRNKGNFPGRFSGRQFSNSRSEMNVSTLELGDSALYLCASSSRGGQETQYFGPGTRLLVL.

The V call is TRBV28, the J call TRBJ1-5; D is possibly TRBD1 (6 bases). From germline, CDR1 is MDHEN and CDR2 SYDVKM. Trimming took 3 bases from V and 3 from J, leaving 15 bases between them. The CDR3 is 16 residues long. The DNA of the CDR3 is TGTGCCAGCAGTTTGTTAAGACAGGTTTTCAATCAGCCCCAGCATTTT. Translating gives CASSLLRQVFNQPQHF. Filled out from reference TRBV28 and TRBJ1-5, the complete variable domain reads DVKVTQSSRYLVKRTGEKVFLECVQDMDHENMFWYRQDPGLGLRLIYFSYDVKMKEKGDIPEGYSVSREKKERFSLILESASTNQTSMYLCASSLLRQVFNQPQHFGDGTRLSIL.

Here the CDR3 reads CASRTRGYQPQHF. The CDR3 coding sequence is TGTGCCAGCAGAACTCGGGGGTATCAGCCCCAGCATTTT. The chain carries TRBV28 and TRBJ1-5, with D possibly TRBD1 on 5 matching bases. Germline loops: CDR1 MDHEN, CDR2 SYDVKM. CDR3 length: 13 amino acids. V dropped 6 bases and J dropped 5 bases, with 11 bases sitting between them.

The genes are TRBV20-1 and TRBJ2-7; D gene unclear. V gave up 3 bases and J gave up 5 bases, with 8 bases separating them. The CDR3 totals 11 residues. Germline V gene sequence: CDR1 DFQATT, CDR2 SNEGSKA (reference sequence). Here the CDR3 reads CSARHSHEQYF. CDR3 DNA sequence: TGCAGTGCTAGGCATAGCCACGAGCAGTACTTC.

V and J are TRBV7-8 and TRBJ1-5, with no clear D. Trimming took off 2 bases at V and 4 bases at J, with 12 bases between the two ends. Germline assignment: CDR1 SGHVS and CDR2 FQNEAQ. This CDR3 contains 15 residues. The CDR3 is CASSLTRIRNQPQHF. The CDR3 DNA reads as TGTGCCAGCAGCTTAACGAGGATAAGAAATCAGCCCCAGCATTTT.

In nucleotides, the CDR3 is TGTGCCAGCAGCGTAGCCCCGGCGGGTATAGAAGAGACCCAGTACTTC. Translated: CASSVAPAGIEETQYF. The rearrangement links TRBV9 to TRBJ2-5; the D gene is possibly TRBD2 (5 bases). The CDR3 consists of 16 residues. Trimming removed 0 bases from V and 3 bases from J, with 15 bases in between. CDR1 SGDLS and CDR2 YYNGEE come from the germline V gene.

CDR3 nucleotides: TGCGCCAGCAGTGTACAGGGCAAAGAGACCCAGTACTTC. Translating it yields CASSVQGKETQYF. The chain joins TRBV10-1 to TRBJ2-5; TRBD1 might be the D (6 bases). Trimming pared 4 bases from V and 3 bases from J, leaving 9 bases between. Looked up from germline, CDR1 is WNHNN and CDR2 is SYGVQD (reference sequence). The CDR3 is 13 residues long.

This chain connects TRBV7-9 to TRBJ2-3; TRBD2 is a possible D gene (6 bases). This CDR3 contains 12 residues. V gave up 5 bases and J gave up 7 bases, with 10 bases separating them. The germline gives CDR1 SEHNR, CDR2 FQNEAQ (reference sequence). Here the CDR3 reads CASSNSGYTQYF. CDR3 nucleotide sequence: TGTGCCAGCAGCAATAGCGGATATACGCAGTATTTT.

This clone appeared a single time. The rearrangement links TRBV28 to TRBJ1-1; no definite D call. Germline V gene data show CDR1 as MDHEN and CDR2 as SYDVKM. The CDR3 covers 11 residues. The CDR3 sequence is CVTSVNTEAFF. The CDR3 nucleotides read TGTGTAACTTCCGTTAACACTGAAGCTTTCTTT.

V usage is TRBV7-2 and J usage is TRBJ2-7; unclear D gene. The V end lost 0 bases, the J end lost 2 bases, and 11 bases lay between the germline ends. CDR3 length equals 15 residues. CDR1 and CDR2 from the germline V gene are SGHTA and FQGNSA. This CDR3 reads CASSLAEAQTYEQYF. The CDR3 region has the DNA TGTGCCAGCAGCTTAGCCGAGGCCCAGACCTACGAGCAGTACTTC.

CDR3 in DNA: TGTGCCAGCAGCCTTATTCCACAAGGGGAAGGTGGTCAGCCCCAGCATTTT. Translated, it gives CASSLIPQGEGGQPQHF. The genes are TRBV12-1 and TRBJ1-5; the table assigns TRBD1, which was not confirmed against the DNA. TRBV12-1 is designated a pseudogene. This CDR3 region has 17 residues.

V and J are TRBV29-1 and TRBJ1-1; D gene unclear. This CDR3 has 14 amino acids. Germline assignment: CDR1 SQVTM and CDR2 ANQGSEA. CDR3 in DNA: TGCAGTGTATTTAGTCGAGGGCGCTACACTGAAGCTTTCTTT. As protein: CSVFSRGRYTEAFF.

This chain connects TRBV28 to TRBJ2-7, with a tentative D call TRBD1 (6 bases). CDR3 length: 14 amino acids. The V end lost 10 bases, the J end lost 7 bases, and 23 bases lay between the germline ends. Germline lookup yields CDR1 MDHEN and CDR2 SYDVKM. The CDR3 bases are TGTGCCACCCTACCTGGGACACCAGTACGAGAGCAGTACTTC. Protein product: CATLPGTPVREQYF.